A single sample is the source of the 9 T cell receptor beta chains below, sequenced in a study of PD-1 blockade in classical Hodgkin lymphoma. TCRdb's copy holds only in-frame clones and misses some; the assay was immunoSEQ multiplex PCR. The table lists around 100,000 clones, 75% to 95% of them singletons. Sample time point: cycle 4 day 1 (C4D1), after 5 to 7 weeks of nivolumab. Each patient relapsed following autologous stem cell transplantation, and prior brentuximab vedotin exposure differed. This sample comprised peripheral blood mononuclear cells (PBMCs), obtained before the fourth cycle of nivolumab. The receptor source for this set is a human donor with classical Hodgkin lymphoma.

The chain employs TRBV6-5 and TRBJ2-7, with a weak D call TRBD1 (5 bases). V lost 2 bases, J lost 1 base, and 15 bases lay in between. Germline V gene data show CDR1 as MNHEY and CDR2 as SVGAGI. The CDR3 runs to 16 residues. CDR3 sequence reads: CASSYQGQGSSYEQYF. The CDR3 DNA reads TGTGCCAGCAGTTACCAGGGTCAGGGATCGTCCTACGAGCAGTACTTC.

This rearrangement joins TRBV4-1 to TRBJ2-3; D might be TRBD1 or TRBD2, each matching 5 bases. CDR1 MGHRA and CDR2 YSYEKL come from the germline V gene. The CDR3 runs 15 residues. Deletions cut 1 base from V and 1 base from J, with 9 bases between. CDR3 protein: CASSQAQGGTDTQYF. DNA of the CDR3: TGCGCCAGCAGCCAAGCGCAGGGAGGCACAGATACGCAGTATTTT.

The gene calls are TRBV5-3 and TRBJ2-3; perhaps TRBD1 as D (5 bases). TRBV5-3 is an ORF, with its function uncertain. V dropped 0 bases and J dropped 2 bases, with 19 bases sitting between them. The length of the CDR3 is 18 residues. CDR3 nucleotides: TGTGCCAGAAGCTTGGGGCGACAGACGAACTCCTACACAGATACGCAGTATTTT. It yields the protein CARSLGRQTNSYTDTQYF.

The rearrangement joins TRBV27 to TRBJ2-2; D remains ambiguous. CDR3 length equals 17 residues. Trimming cost V 2 bases and J 7 bases, with 20 bases left between them. Germline V gene sequence: CDR1 MNHEY, CDR2 SMNVEV (reference sequence). This CDR3 is CASSLMVAAMGGGELFF. The CDR3 DNA is TGTGCCAGCAGTTTAATGGTAGCCGCGATGGGTGGCGGGGAGCTGTTTTTT.

The chain is built from TRBV6-5 and TRBJ2-7, with D unresolved. The CDR3 has 13 amino acids. Germline V gives CDR1 MNHEY, CDR2 SVGAGI. Trimming took off 7 bases at V and 2 bases at J, with 12 bases between the two ends. The CDR3 bases are TGTGCCAGCACCCTCGGGCAGACCTACGAGCAGTACTTC. It codes for CASTLGQTYEQYF.

The rearrangement joins TRBV18 to TRBJ1-1; D uncertain. CDR1 and CDR2 from the germline V gene are KGHSH and LQKENI. The V end lost 5 bases, the J end lost 3 bases, and 10 bases lay between the germline ends. The length of the CDR3 is 13 residues. CDR3 in amino acids: CASSSSLDTEAFF. For the CDR3, the DNA is TGTGCCAGCTCATCTAGTCTAGACACTGAAGCTTTCTTT.

The V gene is TRBV7-9, the J gene TRBJ2-3; D is ambiguous. Germline CDR1 and CDR2: SEHNR and FQNEAQ (reference sequence). The CDR3 is made up of 18 amino acids. The V end lost 2 bases, the J end lost 2 bases, and 20 bases lay between the germline ends. The CDR3 DNA sequence: TGTGCCAGCAGCTTAACCTATTCTCCGGTGGATATCACAGATACGCAGTATTTT. Amino acid sequence: CASSLTYSPVDITDTQYF.

This clone was observed once. The chain employs TRBV27 and TRBJ2-1; D is ambiguous. The CDR3 consists of 15 residues. CDR1 MNHEY and CDR2 SMNVEV come from the germline V gene (reference sequence). V was cut by 7 bases and J by 2 bases, with 15 bases left in between. The CDR3, as DNA: TGTGCCAGCACTGTGGGAAGTCAACCCTACAATGAGCAGTTCTTC. It translates to CASTVGSQPYNEQFF.

The rearrangement links TRBV7-2 to TRBJ1-4; 7 nucleotides align to TRBD1. Germline V CDR1 and CDR2: SGHTA, FQGNSA. The CDR3 length is 16 residues. The ends lost 1 base at V and 5 bases at J; junction bases unmatched: 7. In nucleotides, the CDR3 is TGTGCCAGCAGCTTAGAGGGGGCGGTAGGGAATGAAAAACTGTTTTTT. Protein: CASSLEGAVGNEKLFF.